Following are 5 T cell receptor beta chains from one sample sequenced in a study of T cells in Graves' hyperthyroidism and ophthalmopathy. Amplification targeted TCR beta CDR3 regions from RNA transcripts. The TCR CDR3 was amplified in a first-round RT-PCR using the HTBI primer set. MiXCR was run by TCRdb on the multiplex PCR reads, yielding one entry per CDR3 protein. The repertoire holds hundreds of thousands of distinct CDR3 sequences, with roughly a quarter as singletons. The sample comprised blood. Every receptor here comes from a woman in her 40s with Graves' ophthalmopathy.

This clonotype has a count of ten or more. The V call is TRBV7-3, the J call TRBJ2-4; TRBD2 is a possible D gene (5 bases). This CDR3 contains 17 residues. Germline values: CDR1 SGHTA, CDR2 FQGTGA. The V end was cut by 3 bases, the J end by 3 bases, with 18 bases between. CDR3 loop: CASSFSADPAGKNIQYF. For the CDR3, the DNA is TGTGCCAGCAGCTTCAGTGCGGACCCCGCGGGCAAAAACATTCAGTACTTC.

On this clonotype itself: One junction end does not reproduce the germline sequence, and a read error may be involved. This chain's CDR3 is CASSFVDSNQPQRF. The CDR3 DNA is TGTGCCAGCAGTTTCGTGGATAGCAATCAGCCCCAGCGTTTT. J is TRBJ1-5 and V is TRBV28; no firm D call. Germline assignment: CDR1 MDHEN and CDR2 SYDVKM. The CDR3 runs to 14 residues.

In this sample, this clonotype turned up many times. The rearrangement links TRBV27 to TRBJ1-2; 9 bases line up with TRBD1. The J segment lost 0 bases and the V segment lost 5 bases, leaving 4 bases of the junction unmatched. Germline-derived CDR1 and CDR2 are MNHEY and SMNVEV (reference sequence). The CDR3 totals 15 residues. CDR3 protein: CASSVQGASNYGYTF. CDR3 DNA: TGTGCCAGCAGTGTACAGGGGGCATCTAACTATGGCTACACCTTC.

Many counts were recorded for this clonotype. The genes are TRBV19 and TRBJ1-1; D is possibly TRBD1 (6 bases). V lost 6 bases and J 6 bases, leaving 11 bases between the germline ends. The germline V gene encodes CDR1 LNHDA and CDR2 SQIVND (reference sequence). The CDR3 length is 12 residues. This chain's CDR3 is CASRTQGSEAFF. In nucleotides, the CDR3 is TGTGCCAGTAGAACACAGGGCTCTGAAGCTTTCTTT.

The chain uses TRBV4-1 and TRBJ2-7, with TRBD2 as a possible D gene (5 bases). V dropped 1 base and J dropped 0 bases, with 10 bases sitting between them. The V gene's germline CDR1 is MGHRA and CDR2 YSYEKL. The CDR3 length is 15 residues. CDR3 sequence (DNA): TGCGCCAGCAGCCAAGCACCGGGGAGCTCCTACGAGCAGTACTTC. Its protein is CASSQAPGSSYEQYF.